This is a list of T cell receptor beta chains from one sample in a study of identifying expanded T cells in peripheral blood. Data came from immunoSEQ multiplex PCR; TCRdb stores just in-frame clones and leaves some out. The repertoire holds approximately 100,000 clones, with around 88% as singletons. Sample: blood. All receptors derive from a person between 18 and 70 years old in good health. Both conserved end residues are part of each CDR3. D genes are given only for firm matches. Expanded clones are given a class, and other clones once, few, many or no size at all.

>NA|16|TRBD2|TRBJ2-1|TRBV19
CASSSPGTSGRGEQFF
TGTGCCAGTAGTAGCCCCGGGACTAGCGGGAGGGGTGAGCAGTTCTTC
>once|19|TRBD2|TRBJ2-1|TRBV5-5
CASSLRGLAGGIRRNEQFF
TGTGCCAGCAGCTTACGTGGACTAGCGGGGGGGATCCGCCGCAATGAGCAGTTCTTC
>NA|13|TRBD1|TRBJ2-7|TRBV5-4
CASSRDRDGEQYF
TGTGCCAGCAGTCGCGACAGGGATGGGGAGCAGTACTTC
>NA|15|NA|TRBJ1-5|TRBV30
CAWSSGGIGNQPQHF
TGTGCCTGGAGTTCGGGTGGAATTGGAAATCAGCCCCAGCATTTT
>NA|17|TRBD1|TRBJ1-5|TRBV19
CASSIIGGRDSNQPQHF
TGTGCCAGTAGTATAATAGGGGGCAGAGATAGCAATCAGCCCCAGCATTTT
>NA|16|NA|TRBJ1-6|TRBV5-1
CASSFVRGTDNSPLHF
TGCGCCAGCAGCTTCGTGAGAGGAACGGATAATTCACCCCTCCACTTT
>NA|16|NA|TRBJ1-4|TRBV7-9
CASSPNLGVSNEKLFF
TGTGCCAGCAGCCCTAACCTTGGGGTGTCTAATGAAAAACTGTTTTTT
>NA|14|NA|TRBJ1-6|TRBV30
CAWSADMMNSPLHF
TGTGCCTGGAGTGCCGACATGATGAATTCACCCCTCCACTTT
>NA|15|TRBD1|TRBJ2-1|TRBV27
CASSLIGTGANEQFF
TGTGCCAGCAGTTTGATTGGGACAGGGGCCAATGAGCAGTTCTTC
>NA|17|NA|TRBJ2-2|TRBV21-1
CASSKGSFLANTGELFF
TGTGCCAGCAGCAAAGGGTCCTTCCTAGCGAACACCGGGGAGCTGTTTTTT
>NA|14|TRBD2|TRBJ2-5|TRBV19
CASSVGGPEETQYF
TGTGCCAGTAGTGTGGGAGGGCCAGAAGAGACCCAGTACTTC
>many|15|TRBD2|TRBJ2-1|TRBV11-2
CASSPGTSGANEQFF
TGTGCCAGCAGCCCCGGGACTAGCGGGGCCAATGAGCAGTTCTTC
>NA|11|NA|TRBJ2-1|TRBV2
CASSEWGEQFF
TGTGCCAGCAGTGAATGGGGTGAGCAGTTCTTC
>NA|14|NA|TRBJ1-2|TRBV7-2
CASSLAGVNYGYTF
TGTGCCAGCAGCTTAGCAGGGGTTAACTATGGCTACACCTTC
>NA|15|TRBD2|TRBJ2-2|TRBV2
CASKLSGGYTGELFF
TGTGCCAGCAAGCTTAGCGGGGGTTACACCGGGGAGCTGTTTTTT
>NA|16|NA|TRBJ2-7|TRBV10-2
CASSESSAGRVYEQYF
TGCGCCAGCAGTGAGTCTTCAGCAGGAAGAGTCTACGAGCAGTACTTC
>NA|15|NA|TRBJ2-3|TRBV5-4
CASSLPQGGSDTQYF
TGTGCCAGCAGCCTCCCCCAGGGGGGATCGGATACGCAGTATTTT
>NA|15|NA|TRBJ1-5|TRBV4-2
CASSQDWQLNQPQHF
TGTGCCAGCAGCCAAGATTGGCAGCTTAATCAGCCCCAGCATTTT
>NA|12|NA|TRBJ1-1|TRBV28
CASSLRWTEAFF
TGTGCCAGCAGTCTTCGTTGGACTGAAGCTTTCTTT
>few|16|TRBD1|TRBJ2-2|TRBV6-4
CASSDSGTGATGELFF
TGTGCCAGCAGTGACTCGGGGACAGGGGCAACCGGGGAGCTGTTTTTT
>NA|13|TRBD1|TRBJ2-7|TRBV30
CAGWGDRVDEQYF
TGTGCCGGCTGGGGGGACAGGGTCGACGAGCAGTACTTC
>once|14|NA|TRBJ2-7|TRBV11-3
CASSLGGEIDEQYF
TGTGCCAGCAGCTTAGGGGGGGAGATCGACGAGCAGTACTTC
>NA|15|TRBD1|TRBJ2-1|TRBV6-1
CASSPPGQGPNEQFF
TGTGCCAGCAGTCCGCCGGGACAGGGGCCCAATGAGCAGTTCTTC
>NA|15|TRBD1|TRBJ1-4|TRBV7-7
CASSLARGLNEKLFF
TGTGCCAGCAGCTTAGCCAGGGGGCTAAATGAAAAACTGTTTTTT
>NA|15|NA|TRBJ2-7|TRBV11-2
CASSLTDGTTYEQYF
TGTGCCAGCAGCTTAACCGACGGGACCACCTACGAGCAGTACTTC
>once|15|NA|TRBJ2-7|TRBV18
CASSPLEAGAYEQYF
TGTGCCAGCTCACCCCTTGAGGCGGGTGCCTACGAGCAGTACTTC
>NA|13|NA|TRBJ2-7|TRBV7-2
CASSLGGWVEQYF
TGTGCCAGCAGCTTAGGCGGGTGGGTCGAGCAGTACTTC
>NA|17|TRBD2|TRBJ2-5|TRBV5-6
CASSLAGTSGIRETQYF
TGTGCCAGCAGCTTGGCCGGGACTAGCGGGATCCGGGAGACCCAGTACTTC
>few|13|NA|TRBJ2-7|TRBV7-9
CASSLAGHNEQYF
TGTGCCAGCAGCTTGGCAGGTCATAACGAGCAGTACTTC
>NA|15|TRBD2|TRBJ2-3|TRBV6-4
CASSALAGYTDTQYF
TGTGCCAGCAGTGCGCTAGCGGGCTACACAGATACGCAGTATTTT
>NA|13|TRBD2|TRBJ2-3|TRBV27
CASTLGGDGTQYF
TGTGCCAGCACTCTCGGGGGGGACGGTACGCAGTATTTT
>NA|13|TRBD1|TRBJ2-7|TRBV27
CASKPGQGNEQYF
TGTGCCAGCAAGCCGGGACAGGGCAACGAGCAGTACTTC
>NA|15|TRBD1|TRBJ2-3|TRBV6-4
CASSDGTGETDTQYF
TGTGCCAGCAGTGACGGGACAGGGGAGACAGATACGCAGTATTTT
>NA|15|TRBD1|TRBJ2-3|TRBV7-3
CASSLYGTGRYTQYF
TGTGCCAGCAGCTTGTACGGGACAGGGAGATATACGCAGTATTTT
>NA|14|TRBD1|TRBJ2-3|TRBV25-1
CASSGQGATDTQYF
TGTGCCAGCAGCGGACAGGGAGCCACAGATACGCAGTATTTT
>NA|14|NA|TRBJ1-1|TRBV4-3
CASSQAVLNTEAFF
TGCGCCAGCAGCCAAGCCGTGTTGAACACTGAAGCTTTCTTT
>NA|17|NA|TRBJ2-5|TRBV19
CASSRTGTATPQETQYF
TGTGCCAGTAGTAGGACCGGGACGGCTACACCCCAAGAGACCCAGTACTTC